One sample yielded the 10 T cell receptor beta chains listed below, sequenced in a study of blood T cell repertoires in COVID-19. The method was immunoSEQ multiplex PCR; TCRdb's version includes in-frame clones alone and lacks a portion of them. The table has over 100,000 clones, 84% seen once; the top ten hold around a quarter. Sequenced material: peripheral blood. These receptors were collected from a man aged 60 to 69 with acute or convalescent COVID-19.

J is TRBJ1-1 and V is TRBV29-1, with D perhaps matching TRBD1 (6 bases). CDR3 length: 13 amino acids. Trimming removed 0 bases at V and 5 bases at J, with 10 bases between. The germline gives CDR1 SQVTM, CDR2 ANQGSEA. The CDR3 DNA is TGCAGCGTTGAAGATATGAGGGGGACTGAAGCTTTCTTT. Translation: CSVEDMRGTEAFF.

The chain couples TRBV5-1 to TRBJ2-1, with 16 bases fitting TRBD2. V trimming: 4 bases; J trimming: 6 bases; junction bases outside the gene matches: 13. Germline values: CDR1 SGHRS, CDR2 YFSETQ. This CDR3 region has 19 residues. The CDR3 sequence: CASSPEGTSGRVGFNEQFF. The CDR3 DNA is TGCGCCAGCAGCCCCGAAGGGACTAGCGGGAGGGTTGGGTTCAATGAGCAGTTCTTC.

V and J are TRBV19 and TRBJ2-1; 9 nucleotides line up with TRBD1. The CDR3 length is 14 residues. Unmatched junction bases numbered 3, after V lost 5 bases and J lost 4 bases. Looked up from germline, CDR1 is LNHDA and CDR2 is SQIVND (reference sequence). The CDR3 nucleotides read TGTGCCAGTAGTCGGGACAGGGAATACAATGAGCAGTTCTTC. It codes for CASSRDREYNEQFF.

At least ten counts were recorded for this clone. This chain joins TRBV5-8 and TRBJ2-6; D gene ambiguous. Germline CDR1 SGHTS, CDR2 YDEGEE. This CDR3 has 15 residues. The V gene lost 2 bases and the J gene lost 1 base, with 7 bases spanning the gap. The CDR3 reads CASSFWASGANVLTF. CDR3 in DNA: TGTGCCAGCAGCTTCTGGGCGTCTGGGGCCAACGTCCTGACTTTC.

This clone was recorded a few times. The chain combines TRBV7-6 with TRBJ2-5; 9 bases align to TRBD2. The V gene's germline CDR1 is SGHVS and CDR2 FNYEAQ. V was clipped by 5 bases and J by 5 bases; unmatched bases: 9. The CDR3 has 15 residues. The CDR3 protein is CASSPRGRARETQYF. CDR3 DNA sequence: TGTGCCAGCAGCCCCCGCGGGAGGGCCCGTGAGACCCAGTACTTC.

The J gene is TRBJ1-5, the V gene TRBV10-3; perhaps TRBD1 as D (5 bases). Germline CDR1 and CDR2: ENHRY and SYGVKD. Trimming left V 6 bases short and J 3 bases short, with 12 bases between. The CDR3 extends over 14 amino acids. This CDR3 reads CAIRADSINQPQHF. The CDR3 bases are TGTGCCATCAGAGCCGACAGTATCAATCAGCCCCAGCATTTT.

This chain connects TRBV27 to TRBJ2-3; possibly TRBD1 for D (6 bases). Germline assignment: CDR1 MNHEY and CDR2 SMNVEV (reference sequence). The CDR3 loop spans 16 amino acids. V was pared by 0 bases and J by 2 bases, with 12 bases between. CDR3 nucleotides: TGTGCCAGCAGTTTATCGAGTCCAGGGGCCACAGATACGCAGTATTTT. Protein: CASSLSSPGATDTQYF.

V gene TRBV19 combines with J gene TRBJ1-3; no clear D. V was shortened by 6 bases and J by 15 bases, with 15 bases between the two germline ends. Looked up from germline, CDR1 is LNHDA and CDR2 is SQIVND (reference sequence). This CDR3 is built from 11 residues. This CDR3 reads CASSSIHRRYF. For the CDR3, the DNA is TGTGCCAGTAGCTCCATCCACAGACGATATTTT.

The rearrangement links TRBV6-5 to TRBJ1-5, with D perhaps matching TRBD1 (6 bases). Trimming removed 4 bases at V and 6 bases at J, with 16 bases between. The V gene's germline CDR1 is MNHEY and CDR2 SVGAGI. The CDR3 runs to 15 residues. The CDR3, as DNA: TGTGCCAGCAGTTTTACGAGCGGGGGCGGTCAGCCCCAGCATTTT. It is translated as CASSFTSGGGQPQHF.

The V gene is TRBV11-3, the J gene TRBJ1-2, with TRBD1 identical over 8 bases. Germline CDR1 and CDR2: SGHNT and YENEEA. The CDR3 consists of 13 residues. Losses at the gene ends were 5 bases for V and 7 bases for J; bases not matched to a gene: 6. The CDR3 spells CASSLTGDGGYTF. CDR3 nucleotide sequence: TGTGCCAGCAGCCTGACAGGGGACGGTGGCTACACCTTC.